The clone carrying this TCR beta chain was observed at least ten times. What it binds is unknown. Germline CDR1 is SGHTA and CDR2 is FQGNSA. Losses at the gene ends were 5 bases for V and 5 bases for J; bases not matched to a gene: 4. The CDR3 extends over 14 amino acids. Each CDR3 protein is one row after TCRdb ran MiXCR on the 5' RACE reads. Of some 34,000 distinct CDR3 sequences listed, approximately 1.4% were seen once; the top ten hold roughly 8.7%. The data stem from a study of neurological immune-mediated disorders. General study points: Phylogenetic analysis grouped 18 of 34 multiple sclerosis patients' repertoires together, suggesting a possible repertoire signature.

The chain couples TRBV7-2 to TRBJ1-4, with 8 bases aligning to TRBD1. Sample: PBMCs. The TCR sequence derives from a woman in her twenties or thirties with multiple sclerosis. This CDR3 is CASSVDRGNEKLFF. In DNA form, the CDR3 reads TGTGCCAGCAGCGTCGACAGGGGAAATGAAAAACTGTTTTTT.